Sequencing of this TCR beta chain was carried out in a study of blood T cell repertoires in COVID-19. Across the study: Samples taken during acute and convalescent COVID-19 were collected in the United States, Italy and Spain. The cDNA or gDNA used as material had been derived from T cells, B-cell-depleted T cells, or PBMCs.

Authors' methods: Researchers report that nucleated cell counts were estimated from reference gene primer amplification. The protocol was immunoSEQ multiplex PCR, while the TCRdb copy is restricted to in-frame clones and leaves out a portion. V and J calls and clone size follow that table, whereas D and trimming were derived from the DNA. This table holds roughly 150,000 clones, around 89% found once. With 2 bases clipped from V and 6 bases from J, the junction kept 11 bases outside the gene matches. This CDR3 is built from 16 residues. Germline lookup yields CDR1 GTSNPN and CDR2 SVGIG (reference sequence).

V usage is TRBV30 and J usage is TRBJ2-7, with 12 bases lining up with TRBD2. What was sequenced was peripheral blood. The source of this sequence is a man between 60 and 75 years old with active or convalescent COVID-19. CDR3 in DNA: TGTGCCTGGAGTACCTCTAGCGGGGGGGCCGAAGGCGAGCAGTACTTC. The encoded protein is CAWSTSSGGAEGEQYF.